What follows are 10 T cell receptor beta chains derived from one specimen sequenced in a study of CD8 T cells in ankylosing spondylitis. Notes on the study in general: Blood from ankylosing spondylitis patients appeared to carry a characteristic roughly 8-variant TCR beta motif.

TCRdb reprocessed the 5' RACE reads via MiXCR and lists one record per CDR3 protein. The sample records around 770,000 distinct CDR3 sequences, about 12% being singletons. The antigens for these receptors are not known. The sample taken for sequencing was blood, either unsorted or a sorted T cell fraction (not recorded which). The receptors were sampled from a male donor with ankylosing spondylitis.

Only a few counts were recorded for this clonotype. V usage is TRBV12-3 or TRBV12-4 and J usage is TRBJ2-1; D may match TRBD1 or TRBD2 (6 bases each). This CDR3 has 14 residues. V gave up 6 bases and J gave up 6 bases, with 15 bases separating them. This CDR3 is CASRPLGGGNEQFF. The CDR3 nucleotides are TGTGCCAGCAGACCCCTCGGGGGCGGCAATGAGCAGTTCTTC.

This chain joins TRBV5-1 and TRBJ2-7; TRBD2 agrees at 8 bases. Germline CDR1 is SGHRS and CDR2 is YFSETQ. The junction had 19 bases not matched to a gene; V was cut back by 2 bases and J by 9 bases. The CDR3 loop spans 17 amino acids. The CDR3 here is CASSLRPSGLSYDGQYF. The CDR3 DNA reads as TGCGCCAGCAGCTTAAGGCCTAGCGGGCTCTCCTACGATGGGCAGTACTTC.

The V gene is TRBV18, the J gene TRBJ2-7, with a tentative D call TRBD2 (6 bases). V lost 3 bases and J 6 bases, leaving 12 bases between the germline ends. Germline values: CDR1 KGHSH, CDR2 LQKENI. The CDR3 is 13 amino acids. The CDR3 DNA follows: TGTGCCAGCTCACCTCCGGGACTCCCCGAGCAGTACTTC. Translated: CASSPPGLPEQYF.

V and J are TRBV5-1 and TRBJ2-3; TRBD2 might be the D (6 bases). Trimming removed 0 bases from V and 0 bases from J, with 14 bases in between. CDR1 and CDR2 from the germline V gene are SGHRS and YFSETQ. This CDR3 has 17 amino acids. The CDR3 loop is CASSLVLGGASTDTQYF. The CDR3 DNA is TGCGCCAGCAGCTTGGTCTTGGGCGGGGCGAGCACAGATACGCAGTATTTT.

J is TRBJ2-7 and V is TRBV11-3; weak D call: TRBD1 (5 bases). This CDR3 comprises 12 residues. The germline V gene has CDR1 SGHNT and CDR2 YENEEA. Between the trimmed V and J ends, which lost 4 bases and 10 bases, there was a span of 14 bases. The CDR3 coding sequence is TGTGCCAGCAGCTCGGCCCCCGACAGCCAGTACTTC. Protein sequence: CASSSAPDSQYF.

The genes are TRBV5-6 and TRBJ2-1; TRBD2 is a possible D gene (6 bases). This CDR3 has 15 residues. V was clipped by 0 bases and J by 6 bases, with 13 bases between them. The germline V gene has CDR1 SGHDT and CDR2 YYEEEE. The CDR3 loop is CASSLVTRTSNEQFF. The CDR3 bases are TGTGCCAGCAGCTTGGTGACTAGGACATCCAATGAGCAGTTCTTC.

CDR3 nucleotide sequence: TGCGCCAGCAGCCAAAGGGGACTCGCAACCGGGGAGCTGTTTTTT. Encoded protein: CASSQRGLATGELFF. The chain recombines TRBV4-3 with TRBJ2-2; a weak D match, TRBD2 (6 bases). The CDR3 length is 15 residues. The V gene's germline CDR1 is LGHNA and CDR2 YSLEER. The V end was cut by 2 bases, the J end by 5 bases, with 12 bases between.

The chain combines TRBV28 with TRBJ2-3; D is uncertain. Looked up from germline, CDR1 is MDHEN and CDR2 is SYDVKM. V was clipped by 6 bases and J by 0 bases, with 13 bases between them. This CDR3 has 15 residues. CDR3 protein: CASSPDPLSTDTQYF. CDR3 coding DNA: TGTGCCAGCAGCCCGGACCCCCTGAGCACAGATACGCAGTATTTT.

This clonotype was found a few times. The rearrangement joins TRBV6-6 to TRBJ2-1; the D is unclear. The V end lost 1 base, the J end lost 6 bases, and 4 bases lay between the germline ends. The CDR3 has 12 amino acids. Per the germline V gene, CDR1 is MNHNY and CDR2 is SVGAGI (reference sequence). The CDR3: CASSYYINEQFF. For the CDR3, the DNA is TGTGCCAGCAGTTACTACATCAATGAGCAGTTCTTC.

The table lists this clonotype with many counts. Here the CDR3 DNA reads TGCAGCGTTTCGGACAGGGAGAATTCACCCCTCCACTTT. It codes for CSVSDRENSPLHF. The V gene is TRBV29-1, the J gene TRBJ1-6; 8 positions match TRBD1. CDR3 size: 13 residues. Germline lookup yields CDR1 SQVTM and CDR2 ANQGSEA. V gave up 5 bases and J gave up 7 bases; unmatched junction bases: 4. The complete variable domain, with remaining parts taken from reference TRBV29-1 and TRBJ1-6, reads SAVISQKPSRDICQRGTSLTIQCQVDSQVTMMFWYRQQPGQSLTLIATANQGSEATYESGFVIDKFPISRPNLTFSTLTVSNMSPEDSSIYLCSVSDRENSPLHFGNGTRLTVT.